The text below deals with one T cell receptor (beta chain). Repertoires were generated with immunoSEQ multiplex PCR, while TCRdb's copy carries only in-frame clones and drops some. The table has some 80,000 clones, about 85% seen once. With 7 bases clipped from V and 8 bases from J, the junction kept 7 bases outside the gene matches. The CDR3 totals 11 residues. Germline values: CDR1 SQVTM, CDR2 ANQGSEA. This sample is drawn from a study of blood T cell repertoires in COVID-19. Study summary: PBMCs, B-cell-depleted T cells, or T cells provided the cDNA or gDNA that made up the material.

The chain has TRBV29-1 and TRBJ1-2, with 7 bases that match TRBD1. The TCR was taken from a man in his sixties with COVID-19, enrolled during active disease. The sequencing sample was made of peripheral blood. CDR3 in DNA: TGCAGCGATTGGGACAGCCTCGGCTACACCTTC. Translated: CSDWDSLGYTF.